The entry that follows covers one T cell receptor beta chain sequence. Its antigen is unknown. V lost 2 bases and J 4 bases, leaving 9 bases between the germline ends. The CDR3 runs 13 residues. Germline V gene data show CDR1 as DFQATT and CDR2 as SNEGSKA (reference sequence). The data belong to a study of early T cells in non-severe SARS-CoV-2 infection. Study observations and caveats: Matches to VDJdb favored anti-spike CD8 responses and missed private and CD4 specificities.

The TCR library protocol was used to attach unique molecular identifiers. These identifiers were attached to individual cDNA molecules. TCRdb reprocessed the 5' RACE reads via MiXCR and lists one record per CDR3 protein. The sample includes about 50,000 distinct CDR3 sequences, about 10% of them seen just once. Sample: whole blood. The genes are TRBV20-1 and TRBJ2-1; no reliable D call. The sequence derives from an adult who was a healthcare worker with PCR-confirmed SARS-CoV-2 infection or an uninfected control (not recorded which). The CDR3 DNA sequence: TGCAGTGCTAGAAAAGGCCTATACAATGAGCAGTTCTTC. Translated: CSARKGLYNEQFF.